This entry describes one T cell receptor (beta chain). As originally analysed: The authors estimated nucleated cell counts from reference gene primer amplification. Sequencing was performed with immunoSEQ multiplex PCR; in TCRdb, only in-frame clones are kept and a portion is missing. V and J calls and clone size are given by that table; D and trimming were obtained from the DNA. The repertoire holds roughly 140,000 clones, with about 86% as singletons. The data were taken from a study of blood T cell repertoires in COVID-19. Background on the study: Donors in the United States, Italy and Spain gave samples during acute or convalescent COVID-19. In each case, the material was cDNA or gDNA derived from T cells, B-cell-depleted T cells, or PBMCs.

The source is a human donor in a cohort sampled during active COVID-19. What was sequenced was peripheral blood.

DNA for the CDR3: TGTGCCAGCAGTGAAAGGCAGGGTGGCTCACCCCTCCACTTT. It translates to CASSERQGGSPLHF. The rearrangement links TRBV6-1 to TRBJ1-6; tentative D call: TRBD1 (5 bases). Germline CDR1 MNHNS, CDR2 SASEGT. V was cut by 2 bases and J by 10 bases, with 12 bases left in between. This CDR3 has 14 residues.